A single sample is the source of the 15 T cell receptor beta chains below, sequenced in a study of tumor-infiltrating lymphocytes in oesophageal squamous cell carcinoma. TCRdb re-analysed the PCR reads in MiXCR, keeping a single row per CDR3 protein. The data contain just under 20,000 distinct CDR3 sequences, about 43% of them seen just once; the ten biggest clones take up approximately 12%. Sequenced input: normal esophageal tissue next to the tumor. These receptors all stem from a male donor with esophageal squamous cell carcinoma.

Regarding this clonotype: Since no conserved phenylalanine or tryptophan closes the CDR3, a read error is the likely cause. Because the CDR3's place on the DNA is in doubt, the DNA is left out and the CDR3 is given as listed by TCRdb. The gene calls are TRBV7-2 and TRBJ2-5. The length of the CDR3 is 15 amino acids, counting both ends. The germline V gene has CDR1 SGHTA and CDR2 FQGNSA. CDR3 loop: CASSPALAGEQFFGS.

This clonotype was recorded a few times. One end of the junction is discordant with germline, which a read error may explain. This chain connects TRBV11-3 to TRBJ2-1, with 11 bases identical to TRBD2. Per the germline V gene, CDR1 is SGHNT and CDR2 is YENEEA. CDR3 length equals 15 residues. CDR3 residues: CASSLGTSGLDEQFF. DNA of the CDR3: TGTGCCAGCAGTTTAGGGACTAGCGGCTTGGATGAGCAGTTCTTC.

This chain links TRBV5-1 with TRBJ2-2; D gene unclear. Germline V lookup: CDR1 SGHRS, CDR2 YFSETQ. This CDR3 contains 12 residues. The V gene lost 7 bases and the J gene lost 1 base, with 5 bases spanning the gap. The CDR3 spells CASWVNTGELFF. CDR3 bases: TGCGCCAGCTGGGTGAACACCGGGGAGCTGTTTTTT.

By share, this clonotype ranks as medium-sized. Its ends do not fully match the called genes, so a read error is possible. The J gene is TRBJ2-5, the V gene TRBV7-7; 8 bases are shared with TRBD1. CDR1 is SSHAT and CDR2 is FNYEAQ in the germline V gene (reference sequence). This CDR3 comprises 15 residues. This CDR3 is CASSLFQGAGETQYF. DNA of the CDR3: TGTGCTAGCAGCTTATTCCAGGGGGCCGGAGAGACCCAGTACTTC.

This clonotype is medium-sized. The chain uses TRBV28 and TRBJ2-7; 10 bases line up with TRBD2. Germline lookup yields CDR1 MDHEN and CDR2 SYDVKM. V was pared by 4 bases and J by 4 bases, with 4 bases of the junction left unmatched. CDR3 length equals 14 residues. In nucleotides, the CDR3 is TGTGCCAGCAGTTACAGCGGGAGGGTTTACGAGCAGTACTTC. Translating gives CASSYSGRVYEQYF.

This clonotype was picked up many times. The rearrangement links TRBV6-1 to TRBJ2-7; D not certain. CDR1 and CDR2 from the germline V gene are MNHNS and SASEGT. The length of the CDR3 is 18 residues. Trimming left V 5 bases short and J 0 bases short, with 23 bases between. The CDR3: CASSYGPPGTDVSYEQYF. For the CDR3, the DNA is TGTGCCAGCAGTTATGGGCCCCCTGGAACTGACGTCTCCTACGAGCAGTACTTC.

This clonotype was found a few times. V gene TRBV7-8 combines with J gene TRBJ2-1; TRBD2 agrees at 9 bases. V trimming: 1 base; J trimming: 9 bases; junction bases outside the gene matches: 7. The CDR3 is made up of 15 amino acids. CDR1 is SGHVS, CDR2 FQNEAQ, per germline. CDR3 sequence (DNA): TGTGCCAGCAGCTTAGTCCTAGCGGGATATGTTGAGCAGTTCTTC. Its translation: CASSLVLAGYVEQFF.

This clonotype was found once. The genes are TRBV7-2 and TRBJ2-1; 14 bases fit TRBD2. Germline V gives CDR1 SGHTA, CDR2 FQGNSA. V gave up 5 bases and J gave up 3 bases; unmatched junction bases: 0. The CDR3 loop spans 15 amino acids. CDR3 DNA sequence: TGTGCCAGCAGCGGGACTAGCGGGAGCTACAATGAGCAGTTCTTC. It is translated as CASSGTSGSYNEQFF.

By share, this clonotype ranks as medium-sized. The chain carries TRBV7-2 and TRBJ2-3; 10 bases are shared with TRBD2. This CDR3 spans 18 amino acids. J gave up 2 bases and V 1 base, and 9 bases lay outside the gene matches. Looked up from germline, CDR1 is SGHTA and CDR2 is FQGNSA. CDR3: CASSLEYGLAGDTDTQYF. For the CDR3, the DNA is TGTGCCAGCAGCTTAGAGTATGGGCTAGCGGGGGACACAGATACGCAGTATTTT.

As regards this clonotype: The junction shows a germline mismatch at one end, possibly a read error. The chain couples TRBV7-6 to TRBJ2-5; 10 bases fit TRBD2. The CDR3 runs to 13 residues. Germline V gene sequence: CDR1 SGHVS, CDR2 FNYEAQ. The CDR3: CASSLAGGETQYF. The CDR3 DNA reads as TGTGCTAGCAGCTTAGCGGGGGGAGAGACCCAGTACTTC.

Concerning this clonotype: No conserved phenylalanine or tryptophan is present at the end of the CDR3, so a read error is the likely explanation. Because the CDR3's place on the DNA is in doubt, the DNA is left out and the CDR3 is given as listed by TCRdb. The chain employs TRBV10-2 and TRBJ2-1; the D call of TRBD2 is as the table states it, not checked on the DNA. Germline loops: CDR1 WSHSY, CDR2 SAAADI. The length of the CDR3 is 17 amino acids, counting both ends. The CDR3 reads CASSEPGTRAYEQYFGS.

The V call is TRBV6-6, the J call TRBJ2-3, with TRBD2 matching 12 bases. The DNA end is more similar to TRBJ2-7, so the J call may be wrong. Germline lookup yields CDR1 MNHNY and CDR2 SVGAGI (reference sequence). This CDR3 has 15 amino acids. DNA for the CDR3: TGTGCCAGCAGTTACTCAGCTAGCGGGGGGGGAAAGCAGTACTTC. Translation gives CASSYSASGGGKQYF.

Comment on this clonotype: Since the CDR3 does not end with the conserved phenylalanine or tryptophan, this likely comes from a read error. The DNA is left out, because the CDR3 cannot be placed on it with certainty; the CDR3 is given as TCRdb lists it. The chain joins TRBV7-9 to TRBJ2-1; the D call TRBD1 from the table was never checked on the DNA. The CDR3 is 16 amino acids long, termini counted. Germline CDR1 and CDR2: SEHNR and FQNEAQ (reference sequence). CDR3 amino acids: CASSRGGGVYGYTFGS.

CDR3 residues: CASSRNVAAAPMNTEAFF. In DNA form, the CDR3 reads TGTGCCAGCAGCAGGAATGTAGCAGCAGCTCCCATGAACACTGAAGCTTTCTTT. The chain combines TRBV11-2 with TRBJ1-1; D unresolved. Trimming stripped 5 bases from V and 0 bases from J, with 22 bases between. The CDR3 extends over 18 amino acids. Germline CDR1 and CDR2: SGHAT and FQNNGV.

Regarding this clonotype: Compared with germline, one end of the junction differs, possibly owing to a read error. The rearrangement joins TRBV6-1 to TRBJ2-7; tentatively, D is TRBD1 (6 bases). There are 13 residues in the CDR3. CDR1 MNHNS and CDR2 SASEGT come from the germline V gene. CDR3 residues: CASSEGANSPLHF. DNA for the CDR3: TGTGCCAGCAGTGAGGGGGCTAATTCACCCCTCCACTTC.